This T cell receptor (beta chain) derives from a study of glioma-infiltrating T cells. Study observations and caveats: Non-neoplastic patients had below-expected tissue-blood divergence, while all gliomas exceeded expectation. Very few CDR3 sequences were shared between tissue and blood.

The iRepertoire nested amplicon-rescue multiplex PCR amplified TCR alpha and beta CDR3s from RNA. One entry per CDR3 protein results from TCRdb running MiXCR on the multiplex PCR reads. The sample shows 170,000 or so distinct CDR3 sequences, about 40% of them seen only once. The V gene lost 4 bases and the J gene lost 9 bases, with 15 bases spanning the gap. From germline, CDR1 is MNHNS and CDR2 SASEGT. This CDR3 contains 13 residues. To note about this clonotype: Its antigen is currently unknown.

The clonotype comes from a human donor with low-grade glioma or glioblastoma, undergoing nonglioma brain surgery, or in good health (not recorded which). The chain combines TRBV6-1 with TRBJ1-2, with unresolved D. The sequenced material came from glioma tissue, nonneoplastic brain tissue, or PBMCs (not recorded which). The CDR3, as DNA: TGTGCCAGCAGTGGGTCGACTGTTTATCGCTACACCTTC. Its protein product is CASSGSTVYRYTF.